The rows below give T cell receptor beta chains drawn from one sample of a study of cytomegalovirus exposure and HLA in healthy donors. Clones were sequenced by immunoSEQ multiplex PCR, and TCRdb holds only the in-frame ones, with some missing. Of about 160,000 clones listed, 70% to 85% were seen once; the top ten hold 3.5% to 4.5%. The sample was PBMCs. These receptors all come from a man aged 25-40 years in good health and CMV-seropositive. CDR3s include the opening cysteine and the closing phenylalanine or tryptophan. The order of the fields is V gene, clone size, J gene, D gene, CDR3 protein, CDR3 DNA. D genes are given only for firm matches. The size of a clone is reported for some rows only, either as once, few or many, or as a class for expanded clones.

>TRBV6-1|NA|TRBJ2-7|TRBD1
CASSEAGTGLTEQYF
TGTGCCAGCAGTGAAGCGGGGACAGGGCTAACCGAGCAGTACTTC
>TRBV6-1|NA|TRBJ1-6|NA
CASSDRADSPLHF
TGTGCCAGCAGTGACAGGGCGGATTCACCCCTCCACTTT
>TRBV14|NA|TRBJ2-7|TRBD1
CASSQKTGGLDEQYF
TGTGCCAGCAGCCAAAAAACAGGGGGCTTGGACGAGCAGTACTTC
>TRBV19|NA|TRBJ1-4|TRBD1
CASSRDSPPANEKLFF
TGTGCCAGTAGTCGGGACAGCCCCCCAGCTAATGAAAAACTGTTTTTT
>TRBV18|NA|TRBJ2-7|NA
CASSPLLGSHEQYF
TGTGCCAGCTCACCACTACTCGGGTCCCACGAGCAGTACTTC
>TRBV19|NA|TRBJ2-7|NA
CASSTGGSNVEQYF
TGTGCCAGTAGTACAGGGGGGTCCAATGTGGAGCAGTACTTC
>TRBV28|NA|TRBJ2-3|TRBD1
CASSQTGGTDTQYF
TGTGCCAGCAGTCAGACAGGGGGCACAGATACGCAGTATTTT
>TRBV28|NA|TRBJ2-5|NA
CASRARGLQGETQYF
TGTGCCAGCAGGGCCCGGGGCCTGCAGGGGGAGACCCAGTACTTC
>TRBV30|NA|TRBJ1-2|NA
CAWSAGLYGYTF
TGTGCCTGGAGCGCAGGGTTATACGGCTACACCTTC
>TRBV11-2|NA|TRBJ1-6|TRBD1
CASRRPGQGTSPLHF
TGTGCCAGCAGACGACCGGGACAGGGGACCTCACCCCTCCACTTT
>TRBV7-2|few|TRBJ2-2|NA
CASRVGDTGELFF
TGTGCCAGCAGGGTAGGGGACACCGGGGAGCTGTTTTTT
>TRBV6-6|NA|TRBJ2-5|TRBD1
CASSFSLTGGEETQYF
TGTGCCAGCAGTTTTAGCCTAACAGGGGGCGAGGAGACCCAGTACTTC
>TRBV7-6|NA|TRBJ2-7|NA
CASSLWGDEQYF
TGTGCCAGCAGCTTATGGGGAGACGAGCAGTACTTC
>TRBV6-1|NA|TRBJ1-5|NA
CASSDRGRWRQPQHF
TGTGCCAGCAGTGACCGGGGGAGGTGGCGTCAGCCCCAGCATTTT
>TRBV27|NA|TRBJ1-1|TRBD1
CASSPRQGVNTEAFF
TGTGCCAGCAGTCCCAGACAGGGGGTGAACACTGAAGCTTTCTTT
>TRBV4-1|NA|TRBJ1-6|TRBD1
CASSHAPGQGLVSYNSPLHF
TGCGCCAGCAGCCATGCTCCGGGACAGGGGTTAGTGTCCTATAATTCACCCCTCCACTTT
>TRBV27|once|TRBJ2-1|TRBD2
CASSFLAGGGNEQFF
TGTGCCAGCAGTTTCCTAGCGGGGGGAGGCAATGAGCAGTTCTTC
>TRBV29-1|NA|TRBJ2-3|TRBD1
CSGQGLFDTDTQYF
TGCAGCGGACAGGGCTTGTTCGACACAGATACGCAGTATTTT
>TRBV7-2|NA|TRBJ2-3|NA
CASSPTDTQYF
TGTGCCAGCAGCCCGACAGATACGCAGTATTTT
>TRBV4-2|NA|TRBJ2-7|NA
CASSQDPMGKGSYEQYF
TGTGCCAGCAGCCAAGATCCGATGGGAAAGGGGTCCTACGAGCAGTACTTC
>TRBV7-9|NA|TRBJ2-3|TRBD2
CASSLGLAGANTDTQYF
TGTGCCAGCAGCCTAGGACTAGCGGGGGCCAACACAGATACGCAGTATTTT
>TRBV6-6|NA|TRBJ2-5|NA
CASEGEGETQYF
TGTGCCAGCGAGGGGGAGGGGGAGACCCAGTACTTC
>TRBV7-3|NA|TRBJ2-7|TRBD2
CASSPSGAHIEQYF
TGTGCCAGCAGCCCTAGCGGGGCCCATATAGAGCAGTACTTC
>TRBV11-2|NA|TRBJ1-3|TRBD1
CASSRDRVAGNTIYF
TGTGCCAGCAGCCGAGACAGGGTTGCTGGAAACACCATATATTTT
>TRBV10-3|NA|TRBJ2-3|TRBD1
CAVTPTGAGTDTQYF
TGTGCCGTAACTCCGACAGGGGCGGGCACAGATACGCAGTATTTT
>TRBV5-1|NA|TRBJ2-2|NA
CASSLVTVNTGELFF
TGCGCCAGCAGCTTGGTGACAGTCAACACCGGGGAGCTGTTTTTT
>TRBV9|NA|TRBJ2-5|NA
CASSVAGGPLETQYF
TGTGCCAGCAGCGTAGCGGGGGGCCCATTGGAGACCCAGTACTTC
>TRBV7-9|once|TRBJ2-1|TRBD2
CASSGRLALLRFF
TGTGCCAGCAGCGGACGACTAGCCCTATTGCGGTTCTTC
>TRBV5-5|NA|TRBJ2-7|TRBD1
CASSLWTGLYEQYF
TGTGCCAGCAGCTTATGGACAGGGCTCTACGAGCAGTACTTC
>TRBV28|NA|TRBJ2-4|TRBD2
CASRLAGGAAHIQYF
TGTGCCAGCAGGCTAGCGGGGGGGGCCGCGCACATTCAGTACTTC
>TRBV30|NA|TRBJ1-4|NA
CAWSVREGKLFF
TGTGCCTGGAGTGTACGGGAAGGAAAACTGTTTTTT
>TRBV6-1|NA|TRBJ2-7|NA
CASSASFQGLSYEQYF
TGTGCCAGCAGTGCCTCTTTTCAGGGACTCTCCTACGAGCAGTACTTC
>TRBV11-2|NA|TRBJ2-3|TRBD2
CASSWAGGLDTQYF
TGTGCCAGCAGCTGGGCGGGGGGGTTGGATACGCAGTATTTT
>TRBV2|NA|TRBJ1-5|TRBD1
CASNQDRVVNQPQHF
TGTGCCAGCAATCAGGACAGGGTTGTAAATCAGCCCCAGCATTTT
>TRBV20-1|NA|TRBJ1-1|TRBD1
CSAKQGAEAFF
TGCAGTGCTAAACAGGGGGCTGAAGCTTTCTTT
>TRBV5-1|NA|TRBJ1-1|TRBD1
CASSPQGADTEAFF
TGCGCCAGCAGCCCGCAGGGGGCTGACACTGAAGCTTTCTTT
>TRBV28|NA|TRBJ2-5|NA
CASSFRGGPKETQYF
TGTGCCAGCAGTTTTAGGGGGGGCCCAAAAGAGACCCAGTACTTC
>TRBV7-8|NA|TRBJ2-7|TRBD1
CASSRDRGTYEQYF
TGTGCCAGCAGCCGGGACAGGGGCACCTACGAGCAGTACTTC
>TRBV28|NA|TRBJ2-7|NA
CASSPPGLYEQYF
TGTGCCAGCAGTCCGCCGGGACTCTACGAGCAGTACTTC
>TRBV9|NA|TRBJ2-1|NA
CASSAHREFLAASYNEQFF
TGTGCCAGCAGCGCTCACCGTGAGTTCTTAGCGGCCTCCTACAATGAGCAGTTCTTC
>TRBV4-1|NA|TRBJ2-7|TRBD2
CASSPREEYEQYF
TGCGCCAGCAGCCCCCGGGAGGAGTACGAGCAGTACTTC
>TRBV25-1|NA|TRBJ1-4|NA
CASSERRATNEKLFF
TGTGCCAGCAGTGAAAGACGGGCAACTAATGAAAAACTGTTTTTT
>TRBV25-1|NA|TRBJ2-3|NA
CASSGGLTDTQYF
TGTGCCAGCAGCGGGGGGCTCACAGATACGCAGTATTTT
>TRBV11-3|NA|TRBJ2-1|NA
CASSLDRSNEQFF
TGTGCCAGCAGCTTAGATCGGTCAAATGAGCAGTTCTTC
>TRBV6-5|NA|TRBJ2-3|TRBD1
CASSYSGQGSDTQYF
TGTGCCAGCAGTTACTCCGGACAGGGGTCAGATACGCAGTATTTT
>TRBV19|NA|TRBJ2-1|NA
CASIGRGAYNEQFF
TGTGCCAGTATAGGTCGCGGGGCCTACAATGAGCAGTTCTTC